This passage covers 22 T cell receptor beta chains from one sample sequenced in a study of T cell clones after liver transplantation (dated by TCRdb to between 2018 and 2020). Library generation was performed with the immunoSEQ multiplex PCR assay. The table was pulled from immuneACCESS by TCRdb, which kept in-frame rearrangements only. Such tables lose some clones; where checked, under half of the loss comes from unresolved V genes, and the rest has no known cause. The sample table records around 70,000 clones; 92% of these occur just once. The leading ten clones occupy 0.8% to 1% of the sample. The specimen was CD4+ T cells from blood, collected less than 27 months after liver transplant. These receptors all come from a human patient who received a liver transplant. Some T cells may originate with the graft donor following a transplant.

In nucleotides, the CDR3 is TGTGCCAGCAGTTACTCGAGCGGGGGGCTGGGGTATGGCTACACCTTC. Residues: CASSYSSGGLGYGYTF. This chain joins TRBV6-5 and TRBJ1-2; a weak D match, TRBD1 (6 bases). Per the germline V gene, CDR1 is MNHEY and CDR2 is SVGAGI. The CDR3 is made up of 16 amino acids. Trimming removed 0 bases from V and 5 bases from J, with 16 bases in between.

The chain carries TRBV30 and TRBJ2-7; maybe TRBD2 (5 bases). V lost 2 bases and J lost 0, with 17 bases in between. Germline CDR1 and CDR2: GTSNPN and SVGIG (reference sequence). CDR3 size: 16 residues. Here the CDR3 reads CAWSSPLGEGSYEQYF. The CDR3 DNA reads TGTGCCTGGAGTTCCCCCTTGGGCGAGGGCTCCTACGAGCAGTACTTC.

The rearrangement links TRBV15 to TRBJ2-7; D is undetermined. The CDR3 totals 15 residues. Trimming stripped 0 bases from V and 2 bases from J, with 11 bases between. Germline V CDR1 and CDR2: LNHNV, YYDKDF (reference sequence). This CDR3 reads CATSRDNGFTYEQYF. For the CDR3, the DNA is TGTGCCACCAGCAGAGATAATGGGTTTACCTACGAGCAGTACTTC.

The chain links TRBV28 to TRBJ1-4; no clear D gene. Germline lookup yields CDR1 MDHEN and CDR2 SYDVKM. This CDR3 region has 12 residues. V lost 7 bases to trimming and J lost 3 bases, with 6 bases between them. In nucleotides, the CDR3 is TGTGCCAGCAATGATCCTAATGAAAAACTGTTTTTT. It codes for CASNDPNEKLFF.

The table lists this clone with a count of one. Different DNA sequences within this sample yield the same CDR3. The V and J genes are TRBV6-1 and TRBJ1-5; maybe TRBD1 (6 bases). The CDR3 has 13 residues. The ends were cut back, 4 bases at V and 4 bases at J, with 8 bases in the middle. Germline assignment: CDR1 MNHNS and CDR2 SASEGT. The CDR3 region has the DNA TGTGCCAGCAGTGTACAGGGAAATCAGCCCCAGCATTTT. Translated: CASSVQGNQPQHF.

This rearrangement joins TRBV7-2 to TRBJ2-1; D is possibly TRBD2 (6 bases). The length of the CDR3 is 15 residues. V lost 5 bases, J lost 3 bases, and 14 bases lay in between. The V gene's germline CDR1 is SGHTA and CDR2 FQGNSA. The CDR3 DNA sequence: TGTGCCAGCAGCGCCCGAGGGGAGGTCTACAATGAGCAGTTCTTC. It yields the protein CASSARGEVYNEQFF.

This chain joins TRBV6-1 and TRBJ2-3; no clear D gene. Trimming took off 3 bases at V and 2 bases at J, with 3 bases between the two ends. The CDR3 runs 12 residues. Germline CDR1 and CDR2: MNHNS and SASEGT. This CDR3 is CASSDPTDTQYF. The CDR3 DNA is TGTGCCAGCAGTGACCCCACAGATACGCAGTATTTT.

The CDR3 DNA sequence: TGTGCCAGCAGCCAGGGACAGGGGGCTTTTCAGCCCCAGCATTTT. Its translation: CASSQGQGAFQPQHF. This sequence joins TRBV5-5 and TRBJ1-5; 12 positions agree with TRBD1. The CDR3 spans 15 residues. V shed 4 bases, J shed 6 bases, and the junction held 5 bases outside the gene matches. Germline CDR1 reads SGHKS; CDR2 reads YYEKEE (reference sequence).

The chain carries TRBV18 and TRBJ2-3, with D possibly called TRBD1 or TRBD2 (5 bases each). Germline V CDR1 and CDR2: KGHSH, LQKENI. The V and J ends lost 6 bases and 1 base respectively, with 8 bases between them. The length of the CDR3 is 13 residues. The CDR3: CASSPGRTDTQYF. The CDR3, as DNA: TGTGCCAGCTCGCCGGGGCGCACAGATACGCAGTATTTT.

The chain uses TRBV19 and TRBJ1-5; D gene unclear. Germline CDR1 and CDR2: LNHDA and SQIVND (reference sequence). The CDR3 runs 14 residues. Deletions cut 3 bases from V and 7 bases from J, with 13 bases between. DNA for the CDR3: TGTGCCAGTAGTATCCCACGGGGTGGCCAGCCCCAGCATTTT. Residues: CASSIPRGGQPQHF.

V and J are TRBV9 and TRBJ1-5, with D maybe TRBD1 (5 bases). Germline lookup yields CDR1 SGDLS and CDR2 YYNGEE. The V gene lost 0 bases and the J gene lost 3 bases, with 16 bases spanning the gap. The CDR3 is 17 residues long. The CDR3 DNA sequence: TGTGCCAGCAGCGTAGAGTTGAGGGGAGGGTCCAATCAGCCCCAGCATTTT. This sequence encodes CASSVELRGGSNQPQHF.

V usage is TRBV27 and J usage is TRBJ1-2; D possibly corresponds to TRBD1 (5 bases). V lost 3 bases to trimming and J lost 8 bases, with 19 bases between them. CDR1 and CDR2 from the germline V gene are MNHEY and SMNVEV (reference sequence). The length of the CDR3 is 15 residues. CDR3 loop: CASSLKGRIRLGYTF. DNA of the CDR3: TGTGCCAGCAGTTTGAAGGGACGGATAAGATTAGGCTACACCTTC.

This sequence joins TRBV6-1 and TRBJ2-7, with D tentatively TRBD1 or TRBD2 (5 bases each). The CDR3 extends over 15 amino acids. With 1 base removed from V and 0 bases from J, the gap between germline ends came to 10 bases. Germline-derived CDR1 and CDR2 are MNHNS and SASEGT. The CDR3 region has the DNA TGTGCCAGCAGTGAAGAATCGGGGCACTCCTACGAGCAGTACTTC. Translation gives CASSEESGHSYEQYF.

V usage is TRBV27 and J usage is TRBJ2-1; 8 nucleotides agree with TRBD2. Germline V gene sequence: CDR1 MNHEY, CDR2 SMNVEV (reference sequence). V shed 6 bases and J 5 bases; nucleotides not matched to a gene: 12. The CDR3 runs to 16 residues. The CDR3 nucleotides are TGTGCCAGCAGCCCTGGTGTGGTAGCGGGGAACAATGAGCAGTTCTTC. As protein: CASSPGVVAGNNEQFF.

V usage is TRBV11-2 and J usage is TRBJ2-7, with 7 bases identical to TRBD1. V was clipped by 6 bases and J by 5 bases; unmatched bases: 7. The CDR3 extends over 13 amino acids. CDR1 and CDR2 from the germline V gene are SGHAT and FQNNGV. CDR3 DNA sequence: TGTGCCAGCAGAGCGACAGGGACCCACGAGCAGTACTTC. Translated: CASRATGTHEQYF.

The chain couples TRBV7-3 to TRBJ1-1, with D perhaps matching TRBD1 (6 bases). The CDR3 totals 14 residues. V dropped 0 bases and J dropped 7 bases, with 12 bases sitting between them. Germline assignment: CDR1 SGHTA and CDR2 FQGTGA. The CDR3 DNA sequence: TGTGCCAGCAGCTTAACGCCCTCGGACAGTGAAGCTTTCTTT. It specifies CASSLTPSDSEAFF.

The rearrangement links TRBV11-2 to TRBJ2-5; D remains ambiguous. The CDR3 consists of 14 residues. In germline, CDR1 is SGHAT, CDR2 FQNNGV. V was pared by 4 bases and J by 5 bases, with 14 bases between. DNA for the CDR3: TGTGCCAGCAGCTACCGCAGACGTAAGGAGACCCAGTACTTC. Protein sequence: CASSYRRRKETQYF.

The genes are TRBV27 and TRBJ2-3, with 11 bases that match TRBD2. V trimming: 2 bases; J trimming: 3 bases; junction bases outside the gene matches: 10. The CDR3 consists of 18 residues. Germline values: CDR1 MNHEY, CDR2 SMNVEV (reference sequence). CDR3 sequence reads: CASSLRSVAGGPTDTQYF. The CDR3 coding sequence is TGTGCCAGCAGTTTAAGGTCGGTAGCGGGAGGGCCAACAGATACGCAGTATTTT.

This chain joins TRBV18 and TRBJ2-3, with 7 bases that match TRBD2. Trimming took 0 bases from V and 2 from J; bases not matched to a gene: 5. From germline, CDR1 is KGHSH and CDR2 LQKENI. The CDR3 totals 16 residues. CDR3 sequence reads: CASSPPLADATDTQYF. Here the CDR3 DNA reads TGTGCCAGCTCACCACCCCTAGCGGACGCCACAGATACGCAGTATTTT.

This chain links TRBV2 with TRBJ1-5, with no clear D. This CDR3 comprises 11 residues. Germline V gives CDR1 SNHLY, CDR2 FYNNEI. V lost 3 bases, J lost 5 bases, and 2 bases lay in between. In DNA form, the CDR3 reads TGTGCCAGCAGTGATGATCAGCCCCAGCATTTT. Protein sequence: CASSDDQPQHF.

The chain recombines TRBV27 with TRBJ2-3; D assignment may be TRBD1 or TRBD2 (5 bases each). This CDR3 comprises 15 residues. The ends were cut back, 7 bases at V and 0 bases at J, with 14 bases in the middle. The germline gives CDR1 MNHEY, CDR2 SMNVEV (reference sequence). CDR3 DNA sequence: TGTGCCAGCAAACCGGGGCAGGCCAGCACAGATACGCAGTATTTT. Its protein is CASKPGQASTDTQYF.

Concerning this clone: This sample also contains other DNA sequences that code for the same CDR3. CDR3 sequence (DNA): TGCGCCAGCAGCAGAGGGACTAGCGGGAGAGAGACCCAGTACTTC. Translating it yields CASSRGTSGRETQYF. The chain carries TRBV5-1 and TRBJ2-5; 14 positions agree with TRBD2. Trimming at V came to 4 bases and at J to 4 bases, leaving 3 bases not matched to a gene. Germline values: CDR1 SGHRS, CDR2 YFSETQ. The CDR3 has 15 residues.